The T cell receptor beta chain described here comes from a study of regulatory T cells in long-lasting Graves disease. The study's findings and limits: Gene preferences differed: TRBV28, TRBJ1-2, TRBJ2-5 in persistent cases. Between persistent patients, 2,500 to 3,500 public clonotypes were shared, exceeding the approximately 870 shared between new patients.

Specified time point: newly diagnosed GD, antithyroid drugs for less than 3 months. Generation of the TCR library employed RNA extracted from PBMCs. Each of the patients was recruited from an endocrinology department situated in Xi'an, China. The collection involved drawing 8 to 9 milliliters of peripheral blood into EDTA tubes. The TCR beta library used iRepertoire HTBI primers with Arm-PCR amplification of CDR3. One entry per CDR3 protein results from TCRdb running MiXCR on the multiplex PCR reads. The sample contains around 250,000 distinct CDR3 sequences, about 18% of which appear only once. This clonotype has at least ten counts. Its cognate antigen is unknown. Trimming removed 4 bases from V and 5 bases from J, with 17 bases in between. The germline gives CDR1 MDHEN, CDR2 SYDVKM. This CDR3 region has 16 residues.

The receptor comes from a female donor with Graves disease. V gene TRBV28 combines with J gene TRBJ1-4; a weak D match, TRBD1 (6 bases). This sample comprised peripheral blood mononuclear cells (PBMCs), obtained at new diagnosis, from a patient treated with antithyroid drugs. The DNA of the CDR3 is TGTGCCAGCAGTTCTCCAGGAGGGGGGCCGAATGAAAAACTGTTTTTT. Translation: CASSSPGGGPNEKLFF.